This entry lists 17 T cell receptor beta chains sequenced from one sample in a study of blood T cell repertoires in COVID-19. Sequencing used immunoSEQ multiplex PCR; TCRdb keeps in-frame clones, though not all of them. The sample yields around 130,000 clones, more than 75% seen once. The specimen sequenced was peripheral blood. These receptors were collected from a man aged 45-65 years with active COVID-19.

The V and J genes are TRBV29-1 and TRBJ1-2, with 9 bases that match TRBD1. Germline V CDR1 and CDR2: SQVTM, ANQGSEA. With V trimmed by 6 bases and J by 5 bases, 13 bases remained unmatched. The CDR3 spans 15 residues. The DNA of the CDR3 is TGCAGCGTGTCCCAGGACAGGGGAGCCCCTTATGGCTACACCTTC. Protein product: CSVSQDRGAPYGYTF.

The chain employs TRBV27 and TRBJ1-6; possibly TRBD1 for D (5 bases). CDR3 length: 14 amino acids. V was cut by 6 bases and J by 5 bases, with 11 bases left in between. The germline gives CDR1 MNHEY, CDR2 SMNVEV (reference sequence). CDR3 DNA: TGTGCCAGCAGCTATACAGGTGATAATTCACCCCTCCACTTT. This translates into CASSYTGDNSPLHF.

This clone was seen just once. The chain recombines TRBV5-6 with TRBJ1-2, with D unclear. Germline V gene data show CDR1 as SGHDT and CDR2 as YYEEEE. V was clipped by 1 base and J by 4 bases, with 8 bases between them. The CDR3 loop spans 13 amino acids. Here the CDR3 DNA reads TGTGCCAGCAGCTTGCACGGTGGCTATGGCTACACCTTC. Translating gives CASSLHGGYGYTF.

The chain employs TRBV28 and TRBJ1-2, with 8 bases lining up with TRBD1. Trimming at V came to 4 bases and at J to 5 bases, leaving 18 bases not matched to a gene. The CDR3 is 18 residues long. Germline CDR1 is MDHEN and CDR2 is SYDVKM. In DNA form, the CDR3 reads TGTGCCAGCAGTTCATTTGGACAGGGAGCGCTAACTATGTATGGCTACACCTTC. It translates to CASSSFGQGALTMYGYTF.

The chain links TRBV21-1 to TRBJ2-5; the D call in the table, TRBD1, was not verified against the DNA. TRBV21-1 counts as a pseudogene. The CDR3 sequence is 19 residues long. CDR3 sequence: CASSPQGRDRGGASETQYF. As DNA, the CDR3 is TGTGCCAGCAGCCCTCAAGGTCGCGACAGGGGAGGGGCATCAGAGACCCAGTACTTC.

The rearrangement uses TRBV29-1 and TRBJ2-1; tentatively, D is TRBD1 (5 bases). The CDR3 length is 13 residues. Germline V CDR1 and CDR2: SQVTM, ANQGSEA. Between the trimmed V and J ends, which lost 4 bases and 5 bases, there was a span of 12 bases. CDR3 region: CSVVRQPHNEQFF. CDR3 sequence (DNA): TGCAGCGTTGTCAGACAGCCCCACAATGAGCAGTTCTTC.

The CDR3 sequence is CASSVTGTEAYGYTF. The CDR3 DNA follows: TGTGCCAGCAGCGTAACCGGGACAGAGGCCTATGGCTACACCTTC. This chain joins TRBV9 and TRBJ1-2; 7 bases map to TRBD1. Losses at the gene ends were 1 base for V and 4 bases for J; bases not matched to a gene: 7. The CDR3 consists of 15 residues. The germline gives CDR1 SGDLS, CDR2 YYNGEE.

The gene calls are TRBV19 and TRBJ2-2; D remains ambiguous. The length of the CDR3 is 12 residues. CDR1 LNHDA and CDR2 SQIVND come from the germline V gene (reference sequence). Trimming took 5 bases from V and 5 from J, leaving 6 bases between them. Here the CDR3 DNA reads TGTGCCAGTAGTTTACAAACCGGGGAGCTGTTTTTT. This translates into CASSLQTGELFF.

The chain recombines TRBV13 with TRBJ2-1; 9 positions agree with TRBD2. V lost 5 bases to trimming and J lost 7 bases; unmatched junction nucleotides: 9. Germline lookup yields CDR1 PRHDT and CDR2 FYEKMQ (reference sequence). This CDR3 comprises 15 residues. CDR3 sequence: CASSASGTSRNEQFF. CDR3 nucleotides: TGTGCCAGCAGCGCTTCCGGGACTAGCCGGAATGAGCAGTTCTTC.

V gene TRBV3-1 (or the pseudogene TRBV3-2) combines with J gene TRBJ2-5; maybe TRBD2 (6 bases). Trimming cost V 3 bases and J 5 bases, with 19 bases left between them. Per the germline V gene, CDR1 is LGHDT and CDR2 is YNNKEL (reference sequence). CDR3 length: 16 residues. The CDR3 bases are TGTGCCAGCAGCCATCCCCTGGGGGGACGAGAGGAGACCCAGTACTTC. The encoded protein is CASSHPLGGREETQYF.

The DNA of the CDR3 is TGTGCCAGTACTTGGGGAGTCAATAGCAATCAGCCCCAGCATTTT. Protein product: CASTWGVNSNQPQHF. The chain joins TRBV19 to TRBJ1-5; no firm D call. CDR1 and CDR2 (germline): LNHDA, SQIVND (reference sequence). There are 15 residues in the CDR3. Trimming shortened V by 7 bases and J by 0 bases, and 13 bases separated the two germline ends.

The chain links TRBV6-6 to TRBJ2-2, with D unclear. V lost 6 bases and J 5 bases, leaving 4 bases between the germline ends. Per germline, CDR1 MNHNY and CDR2 SVGAGI (reference sequence). The CDR3 sequence is 11 residues long. The chain's CDR3 is CASSATGELFF. CDR3 bases: TGTGCCAGCAGCGCGACCGGGGAGCTGTTTTTT.

This clone appeared once. This rearrangement joins TRBV4-2 to TRBJ2-7; 8 bases fit TRBD2. V gave up 4 bases and J gave up 6 bases; unmatched junction bases: 11. In germline, CDR1 is LGHNA, CDR2 YNFKEQ. The CDR3 is 15 residues long. The CDR3 nucleotides read TGTGCCAGCAGCCCAACCTCGGGGGGGCCCTTCGAGCAGTACTTC. It translates to CASSPTSGGPFEQYF.

The chain is built from TRBV5-1 and TRBJ2-5; weak D call: TRBD2 (5 bases). CDR1 is SGHRS and CDR2 is YFSETQ in the germline V gene. Trimming pared 0 bases from V and 2 bases from J, leaving 14 bases between. The CDR3 sequence is 16 residues long. The CDR3 region is CASSLGVLATQETQYF. In DNA form, the CDR3 reads TGCGCCAGCAGCTTGGGTGTCCTAGCCACACAAGAGACCCAGTACTTC.

The chain is built from TRBV7-9 and TRBJ2-1, with 13 positions matching TRBD2. The CDR3 has 17 amino acids. Per the germline V gene, CDR1 is SEHNR and CDR2 is FQNEAQ (reference sequence). With 5 bases clipped from V and 4 bases from J, the junction kept 8 bases outside the gene matches. The CDR3 coding sequence is TGTGCCAGCAGCCCCGAACTAGCGGGAGGGCCGTACAATGAGCAGTTCTTC. Encoded protein: CASSPELAGGPYNEQFF.

The gene calls are TRBV4-1 and TRBJ2-1; 7 bases map to TRBD2. This CDR3 has 16 residues. Germline V gene lookup returns CDR1 MGHRA and CDR2 YSYEKL. V lost 0 bases to trimming and J lost 6 bases; unmatched junction nucleotides: 8. This chain's CDR3 is CASSQDSSGAFNEQFF. CDR3 DNA sequence: TGCGCCAGCAGCCAAGACAGCAGCGGGGCCTTCAATGAGCAGTTCTTC.

The gene calls are TRBV13 and TRBJ2-1; maybe TRBD2 (6 bases). The germline V and J ends were trimmed by 3 bases and 8 bases, with 14 bases remaining between them. The CDR3 runs 14 residues. Germline lookup yields CDR1 PRHDT and CDR2 FYEKMQ (reference sequence). CDR3 bases: TGTGCCAGCAGCTTGGGGCTAGCGAGGGATGAGCAGTTCTTC. It codes for CASSLGLARDEQFF.